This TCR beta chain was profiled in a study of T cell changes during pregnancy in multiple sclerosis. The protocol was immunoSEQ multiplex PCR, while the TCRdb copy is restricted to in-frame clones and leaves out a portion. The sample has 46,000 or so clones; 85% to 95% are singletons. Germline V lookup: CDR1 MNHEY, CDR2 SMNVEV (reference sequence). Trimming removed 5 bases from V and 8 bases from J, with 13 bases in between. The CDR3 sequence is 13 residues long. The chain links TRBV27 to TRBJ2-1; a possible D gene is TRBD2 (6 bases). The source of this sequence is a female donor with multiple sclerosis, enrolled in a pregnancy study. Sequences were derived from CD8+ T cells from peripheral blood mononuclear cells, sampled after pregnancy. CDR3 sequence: CASSLGTAYEQFF. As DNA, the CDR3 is TGTGCCAGCAGTCTCGGGACTGCGTATGAGCAGTTCTTC.